These 21 T cell receptor beta chains share one sample of origin, sequenced in a study of T cells in Graves' hyperthyroidism and ophthalmopathy. Amplified TCR beta CDR3 regions derived from RNA transcripts. HTBI primers drove first-round RT-PCR of the TCR CDR3. One entry per CDR3 protein, called by TCRdb with MiXCR from the multiplex PCR reads. Seen here are about 560,000 distinct CDR3 sequences, 46% observed once, and the top ten hold 8.2%. The specimen sequenced was peripheral blood or thyroid tissue (not recorded which). All receptors derive from a woman aged 18-30 years with Graves' hyperthyroidism.

J is TRBJ2-5 and V is TRBV29-1; D uncertain. Germline CDR1 is SQVTM and CDR2 is ANQGSEA. V was clipped by 2 bases and J by 0 bases, with 10 bases between them. The CDR3 has 14 amino acids. The CDR3 spells CSVEHGPNQETQYF. The CDR3 bases are TGCAGCGTTGAACACGGACCGAACCAAGAGACCCAGTACTTC.

To note about this clonotype: The junction departs from the called germline gene at one end, perhaps through a read error. The chain joins TRBV25-1 to TRBJ1-6; the D gene is possibly TRBD1 (5 bases). The CDR3 runs to 14 residues. Per germline, CDR1 MGHDK and CDR2 SYGVNS. CDR3: CASSRDRYNSPLHF. The DNA of the CDR3 is TGCGCCAGCAGCCGCGACAGATATAATTCACCCCTCCACTTT.

About this clonotype itself: A much larger clone differs from this one at a single base, so this may be a read error. The CDR3 does not close with the conserved phenylalanine or tryptophan, likely indicating a read error. The chain carries TRBV7-9 and TRBJ1-5, with D possibly matching TRBD1 (6 bases). The CDR3 consists of 14 residues. In germline, CDR1 is SEHNR, CDR2 FQNEAQ (reference sequence). V was clipped by 4 bases and J by 7 bases, with 14 bases between them. CDR3 residues: CASSSQGTGQPQHC. The DNA of the CDR3 is TGTGCCAGCAGCTCTCAGGGTACAGGGCAGCCCCAGCATTGT.

The chain is built from TRBV7-2 and TRBJ2-7, with no clear D. Trimming stripped 3 bases from V and 5 bases from J, with 8 bases between. The CDR3 runs 12 residues. From germline, CDR1 is SGHTA and CDR2 FQGNSA. The CDR3 sequence is CASSFSGHEQYF. The CDR3 nucleotides read TGTGCCAGCAGCTTTTCAGGCCACGAGCAGTACTTC.

In nucleotides, the CDR3 is TGTGCCAGCAGCAGAAGTGAACCAGCTTTCTTT. This sequence encodes CASSRSEPAFF. The rearrangement uses TRBV2 and TRBJ1-1; D is ambiguous. The CDR3 runs to 11 residues. Germline V gene data show CDR1 as SNHLY and CDR2 as FYNNEI. Trimming took 6 bases from V and 10 from J, leaving 12 bases between them.

This clonotype was observed a few times. The V call is TRBV2, the J call TRBJ1-2; possibly TRBD1 for D (5 bases). Germline CDR1 and CDR2: SNHLY and FYNNEI. There are 13 residues in the CDR3. V gave up 6 bases and J gave up 5 bases, with 13 bases separating them. CDR3 sequence (DNA): TGTGCCAGCAGAACGAGCGGGGGGTATGGCTACACCTTC. Protein: CASRTSGGYGYTF.

This clonotype was detected only a few times. CDR3 nucleotide sequence: TGTGCCAGCAGCCTAGGGACAGGGTGGGAGACCCAGTACTTC. Protein: CASSLGTGWETQYF. The chain carries TRBV5-4 and TRBJ2-5; 9 bases are a match to TRBD1. V gave up 4 bases and J gave up 5 bases; unmatched junction bases: 6. The CDR3 spans 14 residues. Germline CDR1 reads SGHNT; CDR2 reads YYREEE (reference sequence).

On this clonotype: Without the conserved terminal phenylalanine or tryptophan, this CDR3 likely stems from a read error. J is TRBJ2-7 and V is TRBV7-6; 10 bases match TRBD2. The V gene's germline CDR1 is SGHVS and CDR2 FNYEAQ. With 1 base clipped from V and 3 bases from J, the junction kept 9 bases outside the gene matches. The CDR3 is 17 amino acids. The CDR3 nucleotides are TGTGCCAGCAGCTTAGAAGCTAGCGGGAGCCTCGGCTACGAGCAGTACTCC. Translating it yields CASSLEASGSLGYEQYS.

The chain is built from TRBV10-3 and TRBJ1-4; D ambiguous. V lost 10 bases and J lost 8, with 17 bases in between. The CDR3 consists of 13 residues. Looked up from germline, CDR1 is ENHRY and CDR2 is SYGVKD. The CDR3 loop reads CASRLSPGEKLFF. CDR3 sequence (DNA): TGTGCCAGCCGTCTTTCCCCGGGGGAAAAACTGTTTTTT.

This sequence joins TRBV10-3 and TRBJ1-2; 10 nucleotides match TRBD1. The CDR3 totals 14 residues. Germline CDR1 ENHRY, CDR2 SYGVKD. After removal of 10 bases from V and 3 bases from J, the junction contained 8 bases not matched to a gene. The chain's CDR3 is CASRATGGDYGYTF. As DNA, the CDR3 is TGTGCCAGCCGAGCGACAGGGGGCGACTATGGCTACACCTTC.

Worth noting for this clonotype: One end of the junction fails to match germline, which may point to a read error. The rearrangement links TRBV5-1 to TRBJ1-2; perhaps TRBD1 as D (5 bases). Germline V gives CDR1 SGHRS, CDR2 YFSETQ. The length of the CDR3 is 14 residues. In DNA form, the CDR3 reads TGCGTCAGCAGCTTGGGGGATGCGGTTTTGGACTACACCTTC. Translation: CVSSLGDAVLDYTF.

This chain uses TRBV10-3 with TRBJ1-4; D is possibly TRBD1 (5 bases). Trimming shortened V by 11 bases and J by 8 bases, and 18 bases separated the two germline ends. This CDR3 comprises 13 residues. Germline values: CDR1 ENHRY, CDR2 SYGVKD. In DNA, the CDR3 is TGTGCCGCCGGGTCCCGAGGGGCCGAAAAACTGTTTTTT. Protein: CAAGSRGAEKLFF.

The chain joins TRBV7-2 to TRBJ1-2; 7 bases are a match to TRBD1. CDR1 is SGHTA and CDR2 is FQGNSA in the germline V gene. The junction had 4 bases not matched to a gene; V was cut back by 10 bases and J by 5 bases. This CDR3 contains 11 residues. CDR3 in amino acids: CATPGQYGYTF. The DNA for the CDR3 is TGTGCCACCCCGGGACAGTATGGCTACACCTTC.

This clonotype was counted between two and nine times. The rearrangement uses TRBV7-8 and TRBJ2-7, with a weak D call TRBD2 (6 bases). The CDR3 length is 15 residues. The V and J ends lost 8 bases and 3 bases respectively, with 20 bases between them. The germline V gene has CDR1 SGHVS and CDR2 FQNEAQ. The DNA of the CDR3 is TGTGCCAGCCAGTTCGGGGCGGGACCCTTCTACGAGCAGTACTTC. It codes for CASQFGAGPFYEQYF.

The chain combines TRBV6-5 with TRBJ2-5; 7 bases map to TRBD1. V was pared by 0 bases and J by 3 bases, with 1 base of the junction left unmatched. CDR3 length equals 14 residues. Germline-derived CDR1 and CDR2 are MNHEY and SVGAGI. The CDR3 here is CASSYSDREETQYF. CDR3 sequence (DNA): TGTGCCAGCAGTTACTCAGACAGGGAAGAGACCCAGTACTTC.

The sample holds many counts of this clonotype. The chain links TRBV7-2 to TRBJ1-6; weak D call: TRBD1 (5 bases). Trimming left V 0 bases short and J 9 bases short, with 9 bases between. Germline assignment: CDR1 SGHTA and CDR2 FQGNSA. The CDR3 sequence is 14 residues long. The CDR3 here is CASSLAGGSSPLHF. CDR3 coding DNA: TGTGCCAGCAGCTTAGCTGGGGGGAGTTCACCCCTCCACTTT.

The chain links TRBV7-3 to TRBJ1-1, with a weak D call TRBD1 (5 bases). V was trimmed by 5 bases and J by 4 bases, leaving 11 bases between them. Germline-derived CDR1 and CDR2 are SGHTA and FQGTGA. CDR3 length equals 13 residues. CDR3 amino acids: CASSLDTLTEAFF. As DNA, the CDR3 is TGTGCCAGCAGCCTGGACACCCTCACTGAAGCTTTCTTT.

This clonotype was observed a handful of times. The V and J genes are TRBV15 and TRBJ1-2; no clear D gene. Trimming removed 0 bases at V and 4 bases at J, with 18 bases between. This CDR3 has 17 amino acids. Germline V gene sequence: CDR1 LNHNV, CDR2 YYDKDF (reference sequence). In nucleotides, the CDR3 is TGTGCCACCAGCAGAGATTCCAACAGTGGGAGTACCTATGGCTACACCTTC. It codes for CATSRDSNSGSTYGYTF.

There are many counts of this clonotype. This chain uses TRBV7-2 with TRBJ2-7; D may be TRBD2 (7 bases). CDR3 length: 14 amino acids. V was cut by 5 bases and J by 8 bases, with 19 bases left in between. Germline-derived CDR1 and CDR2 are SGHTA and FQGNSA. The chain's CDR3 is CASSTQESGTKQYF. Written as DNA, the CDR3 is TGTGCCAGCAGCACCCAAGAGAGCGGGACAAAGCAGTACTTC.

This clonotype was seen a handful of times. The CDR3 is CASSPSGRGLITQYF. The CDR3 region has the DNA TGCGCCAGCAGTCCAAGCGGGAGAGGGCTAATTACGCAGTATTTT. The rearrangement uses TRBV10-1 and TRBJ2-3, with 8 nucleotides matching TRBD2. The length of the CDR3 is 15 residues. With 5 bases clipped from V and 8 bases from J, the junction kept 12 bases outside the gene matches. The germline CDR1 and CDR2 sequences are WNHNN and SYGVQD (reference sequence).

This chain connects TRBV12-3 or TRBV12-4 to TRBJ2-7, with TRBD2 matching 12 bases. The CDR3 loop spans 16 amino acids. V dropped 4 bases and J dropped 3; count of bases not matched to a gene: 7. The CDR3 DNA reads as TGTGCCAGCAGTTACCCCGGACTAGCGGGAATCTACGAGCAGTACTTC. As protein: CASSYPGLAGIYEQYF.